The entry below describes one T cell receptor beta chain. This sample was taken from a study of T cells in Graves' hyperthyroidism and ophthalmopathy. The source material, RNA transcripts, was used to amplify TCR beta CDR3 regions. A first-round RT-PCR of the TCR CDR3 used the HTBI primer set. TCRdb itself ran the multiplex PCR reads through MiXCR, one entry per CDR3 protein. The profile shows roughly 840,000 distinct CDR3 sequences, 38% of them singletons. V shed 3 bases, J shed 2 bases, and the junction held 8 bases outside the gene matches. The CDR3 loop spans 17 amino acids. The germline V gene encodes CDR1 SGHTA and CDR2 FQGNSA.

This clonotype was obtained from a man younger than 30 with Graves' hyperthyroidism. The rearrangement links TRBV7-2 to TRBJ1-3; TRBD1 matches 9 bases. The sequenced sample consisted of blood. CDR3 loop: CASSFRTGDSPGNTIYF. Here the CDR3 DNA reads TGTGCCAGCAGCTTTAGGACAGGGGACTCCCCTGGAAACACCATATATTTT.